The clone carrying this T cell receptor beta chain showed up just a few times. The antigen is not known. CDR1 and CDR2 (germline): LNHNV, YYDKDF (reference sequence). Trimming removed 0 bases from V and 14 bases from J, with 13 bases in between. CDR3 length: 13 amino acids. This entry belongs to a study of glioma-infiltrating T cells. Background on the study: Low-grade gliomas were grade II; glioblastomas were grade IV at initial diagnosis.

Study conclusions and caveats: Shared blood CDR3 signature motifs marked patients with low tissue-blood divergence.

Amplification of TCR alpha and beta CDR3 regions from RNA used iRepertoire nested multiplex PCR. TCRdb processed the multiplex PCR reads anew with MiXCR; each CDR3 protein has one entry. The repertoire has 400,000 or so distinct CDR3 sequences, 41% of them found once; the top ten carry around 11%. The receptor's source is a human donor with low-grade glioma or glioblastoma, undergoing nonglioma brain surgery, or in good health (not recorded which). The specimen was glioma tissue, nonneoplastic brain tissue, or PBMCs (not recorded which). The chain recombines TRBV15 with TRBJ1-4; D unresolved. This chain's CDR3 is CATSREVLRRLFF. The CDR3 region has the DNA TGTGCCACCAGCAGAGAAGTACTGCGGAGGCTGTTTTTT.